This T cell receptor (beta chain) was retrieved from a study of T cell responses to AZD1222 COVID-19 vaccine. Study as a whole: Second doses were pooled across both intervals (about 4 or about 12 weeks).

General study results and limits: Close to half of spike-specific TCRs reportedly recognize unmutated variant regions. White British donors predominated, females outnumbered males, and clonal diversity was possibly underestimated. Spike-specific TCR breadth rose after two AZD1222 doses, and depth rose as well.

Assay: immunoSEQ multiplex PCR; the TCRdb copy retains only in-frame clones and omits some. The data contain 150,000 to 200,000 clones, 91% of them seen just once; the ten biggest clones take up approximately 4.4%. As to this clone: Its specificity is unknown.

CDR1 and CDR2 from the germline V gene are MDHEN and SYDVKM. CDR3 size: 13 residues. Trimming took off 3 bases at V and 3 bases at J, with 8 bases between the two ends. The J gene is TRBJ1-1, the V gene TRBV28; D remains unclear. This specimen was peripheral blood, taken on day 0 of AZD1222 vaccination. The sequence derives from an adult in good health. CDR3 nucleotides: TGTGCCAGCAGTTTCCCCGGGTACACTGAAGCTTTCTTT. Amino acids: CASSFPGYTEAFF. Together with reference TRBV28 and TRBJ1-1, the CDR3 gives the full variable domain: DVKVTQSSRYLVKRTGEKVFLECVQDMDHENMFWYRQDPGLGLRLIYFSYDVKMKEKGDIPEGYSVSREKKERFSLILESASTNQTSMYLCASSFPGYTEAFFGQGTRLTVV.